Described below is a single T cell receptor beta chain sequence and its context. This CDR3 spans 17 amino acids. Per the germline V gene, CDR1 is LGHNT and CDR2 is FRNRAP. Trimming took 4 bases from V and 2 from J; bases not matched to a gene: 9. Clones were read by immunoSEQ multiplex PCR, and TCRdb kept only the in-frame ones, dropping some. This repertoire shows over 200,000 clones, approximately 81% found once; its top ten account for approximately 9%. The data derive from a study of blood T cell repertoires in COVID-19. The sequence came from a woman in her 50s with acute COVID-19. The sample consisted of PBMCs or T cells enriched from blood (not recorded which). The V call is TRBV12-5, the J call TRBJ1-5, with 9 bases aligning to TRBD1. This CDR3 is CASGSLGQGPRNQPQHF. CDR3 in DNA: TGTGCTAGTGGTTCCCTTGGACAGGGGCCCCGCAATCAGCCCCAGCATTTT. Filled out from reference TRBV12-5 and TRBJ1-5, the complete variable domain reads DARVTQTPRHKVTEMGQEVTMRCQPILGHNTVFWYRQTMMQGLELLAYFRNRAPLDDSGMPKDRFSAEMPDATLATLKIQPSEPRDSAVYFCASGSLGQGPRNQPQHFGDGTRLSIL.